Detailed here is one T cell receptor beta chain. The antigen is unknown. For ophthalmopathy patients, the Clinical Activity Score was at least 3 and the NOSPECS grade at least 4; duration was under 3 months. Uncontrolled infections, other autoimmune diseases, pregnancy or lactation led to exclusion of patients. This entry belongs to a study of T cells in Graves' hyperthyroidism and ophthalmopathy. Study information: Upon initial diagnosis and before any treatment, peripheral blood was collected. Study-level findings and limits: The authors' 13 V-J model separated ophthalmopathy from stable hyperthyroidism.

Trimming shortened V by 0 bases and J by 5 bases, and 10 bases separated the two germline ends. The germline gives CDR1 LGHDT, CDR2 YNNKEL (reference sequence). CDR3 length: 14 amino acids. Authors of the study amplified TCR beta CDR3 regions from RNA transcripts. First-round RT-PCR of the TCR CDR3 relied on the HTBI primer set. MiXCR, applied by TCRdb to the multiplex PCR reads, yields one record per CDR3 protein. The sample yields 250,000 to 350,000 distinct CDR3 sequences, approximately 21% seen once. Sequencing was performed on blood. This TCR was recovered from a man aged 25 to 40 with Graves' ophthalmopathy. The chain links TRBV3-1 to TRBJ1-2; D possibly corresponds to TRBD1 (5 bases). The CDR3 DNA sequence: TGTGCCAGCAGCCAAGATTGGGGGGATTATGGCTACACCTTC. Residues: CASSQDWGDYGYTF.